The clone carrying this T cell receptor beta chain was picked up a small number of times. Some clones are missing from TCRdb's copy, which holds only in-frame ones; the method was immunoSEQ multiplex PCR. The sample yields some 140,000 clones, about four fifths seen once. This entry is derived from a study of cytomegalovirus exposure and HLA in healthy donors. Trimming left V 8 bases short and J 4 bases short, with 14 bases between. The CDR3 runs to 12 residues. Germline CDR1 and CDR2: SQVTM and ANQGSEA. The gene calls are TRBV29-1 and TRBJ1-2; the D gene is possibly TRBD1 (5 bases). Sequenced material: PBMCs. The clonotype originates from a woman aged 25 to 45 in good health and CMV-seronegative. The CDR3: CSTEGTVYGYTF. CDR3 DNA: TGCAGCACCGAAGGGACTGTCTATGGCTACACCTTC.